This TCR beta chain was documented in a study of blood T cell repertoires in COVID-19. Study as a whole: Whether acute or convalescent, the COVID-19 samples came from the United States, Italy and Spain. From T cells, B-cell-depleted T cells, or PBMCs came the material, which was cDNA or gDNA.

Original handling: Reference gene primer amplification gave estimated nucleated cell counts. TCRdb's table, derived via immunoSEQ multiplex PCR, lists solely in-frame clones and lacks some. The V and J calls and the clone size are those of that table, but D and trimming were determined from the DNA. The top ten clones hold approximately 18% of a sample with roughly 150,000 clones, around 84% of them seen once. This TCR derives from an elderly woman with acute or convalescent COVID-19. The material sequenced was peripheral blood.

The CDR3 region is CASSLGSLSGSTDTQYF. CDR3 coding DNA: TGTGCCAGCAGCCTAGGGTCCTTGAGCGGGAGCACAGATACGCAGTATTTT. This sequence joins TRBV11-2 and TRBJ2-3, with a weak D call TRBD2 (6 bases). V was trimmed by 5 bases and J by 0 bases, leaving 18 bases between them. This CDR3 has 17 amino acids. Germline V gene data show CDR1 as SGHAT and CDR2 as FQNNGV.